These T cell receptor beta chains were read from a single sample in a study of cytotoxic CD8 clonotypes in ibrutinib-treated CLL. The repertoire was sequenced with immunoSEQ multiplex PCR; TCRdb's copy has only in-frame clones and lacks some. The sample has approximately 300,000 clones; 80% are singletons. Sample: PBMCs, taken before ibrutinib treatment. Receptors originate from a human donor with chronic lymphocytic leukemia. Each CDR3 is given with its conserved first and last residue. The D gene is left open where the match is weak. Clone size appears in some rows only: once, few, many, or a class for an expanded clone.

d_call | j_call | clone_size | v_call | cdr3_aa | cdr3_nt
NA | TRBJ2-7 | NA | TRBV5-1 | CASSPRTGLGQYF | TGCGCCAGCAGCCCCAGGACTGGTCTAGGGCAGTACTTC
NA | TRBJ2-1 | NA | TRBV7-2 | CASSLASFPNEQFF | TGTGCCAGCAGCTTAGCTTCCTTCCCGAATGAGCAGTTCTTC
TRBD1 | TRBJ1-2 | NA | TRBV7-9 | CASSLVQGVDYGYTF | TGTGCCAGCAGCTTAGTTCAGGGGGTTGACTATGGCTACACCTTC
TRBD1 | TRBJ1-2 | NA | TRBV2 | CASRSSGTGINYGYTF | TGTGCCAGCAGGAGCTCCGGGACAGGAATTAACTATGGCTACACCTTC
NA | TRBJ2-2 | NA | TRBV18 | CASSEQGGGELFF | TGTGCCAGCTCAGAACAAGGTGGCGGGGAGCTGTTTTTT
NA | TRBJ2-5 | NA | TRBV28 | CASSLLGQSQETQYF | TGTGCCAGCAGTTTACTAGGACAGAGCCAAGAGACCCAGTACTTC
NA | TRBJ1-2 | once | TRBV7-8 | CASSPRPREGYTF | TGTGCCAGCAGCCCAAGACCCCGGGAAGGCTACACCTTC
TRBD1 | TRBJ1-5 | NA | TRBV4-1 | CASSQEQGGSQPQHF | TGCGCCAGCAGCCAAGAGCAGGGGGGTAGCCAGCCCCAGCATTTT
NA | TRBJ1-1 | NA | TRBV10-3 | CAISENTVNTEAFF | TGTGCCATCAGTGAGAACACAGTGAACACTGAAGCTTTCTTT
NA | TRBJ1-2 | NA | TRBV28 | CASSPTGFGGYTF | TGTGCCAGCAGCCCAACAGGGTTCGGTGGCTACACCTTC
NA | TRBJ2-4 | NA | TRBV29-1 | CSVGTDSLAKNIQYF | TGCAGCGTTGGGACGGACAGTCTAGCCAAAAACATTCAGTACTTC
NA | TRBJ1-1 | few | TRBV28 | CASSLSAYEAFF | TGTGCCAGCAGTTTATCCGCATATGAAGCTTTCTTT
NA | TRBJ1-5 | NA | TRBV4-3 | CASSQDQRRHSNQPQHF | TGCGCCAGCAGCCAAGATCAACGACGGCATAGCAATCAGCCCCAGCATTTT
NA | TRBJ2-7 | once | TRBV9 | CASSVATGGGYEQYF | TGTGCCAGCAGCGTAGCTACGGGCGGCGGGTACGAGCAGTACTTC
NA | TRBJ1-1 | NA | TRBV6-6 | CASSYAETEAFF | TGTGCCAGCAGTTACGCGGAAACTGAAGCTTTCTTT
NA | TRBJ1-5 | NA | TRBV2 | CASSHRENQPQHF | TGTGCCAGCAGCCACAGGGAAAATCAGCCCCAGCATTTT
NA | TRBJ2-1 | NA | TRBV5-1 | CASAWRLSGREQFF | TGCGCCAGCGCATGGCGACTTAGCGGACGTGAGCAGTTCTTC
NA | TRBJ2-5 | NA | TRBV5-1 | CASKVGVGETQYF | TGCGCCAGCAAAGTGGGAGTAGGGGAGACCCAGTACTTC
NA | TRBJ1-1 | NA | TRBV2 | CASRAGPLEAFF | TGTGCCAGCAGAGCAGGACCCCTTGAAGCTTTCTTT
NA | TRBJ1-2 | NA | TRBV29-1 | CSVDLGGGGGYTF | TGCAGCGTTGACCTTGGGGGGGGCGGTGGCTACACCTTC
NA | TRBJ2-7 | NA | TRBV4-3 | CASSQDSGPPYEQYF | TGCGCCAGCAGCCAAGATTCTGGCCCCCCTTACGAGCAGTACTTC
NA | TRBJ2-3 | NA | TRBV7-8 | CASSLGFRVIVTDTQYF | TGTGCCAGCAGCTTAGGTTTCAGGGTTATTGTCACAGATACGCAGTATTTT
TRBD2 | TRBJ2-1 | NA | TRBV7-2 | CASSTGTSGADEQFF | TGTGCCAGCAGCACCGGGACTAGCGGAGCTGATGAGCAGTTCTTC
NA | TRBJ1-1 | few | TRBV5-1 | CASSNTGMAEAFF | TGCGCCAGCAGCAACACAGGGATGGCTGAAGCTTTCTTT
TRBD2 | TRBJ2-3 | NA | TRBV7-3 | CASSLIGRANTDTQYF | TGTGCCAGCAGCTTAATCGGGAGGGCCAACACAGATACGCAGTATTTT
TRBD1 | TRBJ1-5 | NA | TRBV19 | CASRGTGVGWPQHF | TGTGCCAGTAGGGGGACAGGGGTTGGTTGGCCCCAGCATTTT
NA | TRBJ2-7 | NA | TRBV20-1 | CSAGWVGQQYF | TGCAGTGCGGGCTGGGTGGGGCAGCAGTACTTC
NA | TRBJ2-2 | NA | TRBV9 | CASSVASGNTGELFF | TGTGCCAGCAGCGTAGCTTCAGGGAACACCGGGGAGCTGTTTTTT
TRBD1 | TRBJ1-4 | NA | TRBV6-5 | CASSHGTEEKLFF | TGTGCCAGCAGTCATGGGACAGAGGAAAAACTGTTTTTT
NA | TRBJ1-4 | NA | TRBV6-5 | CASSSKTVPVVTFF | TGTGCCAGCAGTTCCAAAACGGTCCCCGTTGTCACGTTTTTT
TRBD1 | TRBJ1-2 | NA | TRBV16 | CASSQSADRAYINGYTF | TGTGCCAGCAGCCAATCAGCAGACAGGGCTTACATCAATGGCTACACCTTC
NA | TRBJ1-1 | NA | TRBV29-1 | CSVVLYGGVKTEAFF | TGCAGCGTTGTATTGTATGGAGGGGTAAAGACTGAAGCTTTCTTT
TRBD1 | TRBJ2-6 | NA | TRBV11-1 | CASSPTGNGANVLTF | TGTGCCAGCAGCCCGACAGGGAATGGGGCCAACGTCCTGACTTTC
NA | TRBJ2-7 | NA | TRBV11-2 | CASSRWGLIYEQYF | TGTGCCAGCAGCCGGTGGGGCCTTATCTACGAGCAGTACTTC
NA | TRBJ1-2 | NA | TRBV15 | CATSPDLMGYGYTF | TGTGCCACCAGCCCGGATCTGATGGGCTATGGCTACACCTTC